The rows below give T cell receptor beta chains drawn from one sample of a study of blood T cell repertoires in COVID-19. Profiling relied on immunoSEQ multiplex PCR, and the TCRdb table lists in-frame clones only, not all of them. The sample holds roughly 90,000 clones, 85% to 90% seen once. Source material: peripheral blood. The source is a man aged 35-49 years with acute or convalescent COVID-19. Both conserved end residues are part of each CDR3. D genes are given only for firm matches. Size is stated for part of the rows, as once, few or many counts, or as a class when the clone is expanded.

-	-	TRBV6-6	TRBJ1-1	CASSSPRGWTEAFF	TGTGCCAGCAGTTCCCCCAGGGGTTGGACTGAAGCTTTCTTT
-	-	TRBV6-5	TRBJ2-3	CASRLDSTDTQYF	TGTGCCAGCAGGCTAGATAGCACAGATACGCAGTATTTT
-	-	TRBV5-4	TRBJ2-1	CASSFYRDGEQFF	TGTGCCAGCAGCTTTTACAGGGACGGTGAGCAGTTCTTC
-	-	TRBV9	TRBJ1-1	CASSVGWGSGTEAFF	TGTGCCAGCAGCGTCGGGTGGGGCTCCGGCACTGAAGCTTTCTTT
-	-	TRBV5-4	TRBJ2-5	CASSLTGEGETQYF	TGTGCCAGCAGCTTGACGGGAGAGGGAGAGACCCAGTACTTC
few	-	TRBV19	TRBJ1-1	CASSIELGAFF	TGTGCCAGTAGTATCGAGCTCGGGGCTTTCTTT
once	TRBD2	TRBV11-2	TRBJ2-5	CASSSSGLTQYF	TGTGCCAGCAGCTCTAGCGGGTTGACCCAGTACTTC
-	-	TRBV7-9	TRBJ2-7	CASSFTGSYEQYF	TGTGCCAGCAGCTTTACGGGCTCCTACGAGCAGTACTTC
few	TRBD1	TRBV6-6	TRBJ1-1	CASRAEGGFGTEAFF	TGTGCCAGCAGGGCAGAAGGGGGCTTTGGGACTGAAGCTTTCTTT
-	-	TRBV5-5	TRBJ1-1	CASSLRGGSMNTEAFF	TGTGCCAGCAGCTTGCGGGGAGGTTCCATGAACACTGAAGCTTTCTTT
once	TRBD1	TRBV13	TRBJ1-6	CASTSGTGHSPLHF	TGTGCCAGCACCTCCGGGACAGGGCATTCACCCCTCCACTTT
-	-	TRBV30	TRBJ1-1	CAWTTGWITEAFF	TGTGCCTGGACCACAGGGTGGATCACTGAAGCTTTCTTT
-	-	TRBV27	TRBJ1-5	CASSLGRGGNQPQHF	TGTGCCAGCAGTTTAGGGAGGGGGGGCAATCAGCCCCAGCATTTT
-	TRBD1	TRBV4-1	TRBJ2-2	CASSQRDRAGELFF	TGCGCCAGCAGCCAACGGGACAGAGCCGGGGAGCTGTTTTTT
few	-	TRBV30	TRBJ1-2	CAWSVGGSNYGYTF	TGTGCCTGGAGTGTAGGGGGTTCTAACTATGGCTACACCTTC
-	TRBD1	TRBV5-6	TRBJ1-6	CASSLLRGMYNSPLHF	TGTGCCAGCAGCTTGCTCAGGGGGATGTATAATTCACCCCTCCACTTT
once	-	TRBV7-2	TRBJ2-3	CASSLGVGGAVDTQYF	TGTGCCAGCAGCTTAGGGGTTGGCGGGGCCGTAGATACGCAGTATTTT
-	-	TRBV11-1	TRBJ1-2	CASSHESSGYTF	TGTGCCAGCAGCCATGAATCTAGTGGCTACACCTTC
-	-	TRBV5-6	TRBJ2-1	CASSHRFTGLYNEQFF	TGTGCCAGCAGCCACAGGTTCACGGGTCTCTATAATGAGCAGTTCTTC
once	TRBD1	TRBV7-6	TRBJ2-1	CASSQGHETGGNEQFF	TGTGCCAGCAGCCAGGGCCACGAAACAGGGGGCAATGAGCAGTTCTTC
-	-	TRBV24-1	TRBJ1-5	CATSDFGQPQHF	TGTGCCACCAGTGATTTCGGGCAGCCCCAGCATTTT
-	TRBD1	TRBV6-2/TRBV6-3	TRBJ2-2	CASSLRQGAGELFF	TGTGCCAGCAGTCTCCGACAGGGGGCCGGGGAGCTGTTTTTT
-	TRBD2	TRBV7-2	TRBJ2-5	CASSPNGLAIIPQYF	TGTGCCAGCAGCCCCAATGGACTAGCGATCATTCCCCAGTACTTC
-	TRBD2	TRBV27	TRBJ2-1	CASSLAGGQGEQFF	TGTGCCAGCAGTTTAGCGGGAGGGCAGGGTGAGCAGTTCTTC
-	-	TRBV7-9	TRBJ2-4	CASSSTGILAKNIQYF	TGTGCCAGCAGCTCGACAGGCATTCTAGCCAAAAACATTCAGTACTTC
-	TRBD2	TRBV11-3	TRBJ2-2	CASSLEGGTTATGELFF	TGTGCCAGCAGCTTAGAGGGGGGGACGACAGCCACCGGGGAGCTGTTTTTT
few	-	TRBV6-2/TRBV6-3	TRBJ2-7	CASSYAVEQYF	TGTGCCAGCAGTTACGCGGTCGAGCAGTACTTC
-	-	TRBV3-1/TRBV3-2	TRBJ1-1	CASSQGRLAVAFF	TGTGCCAGCAGCCAGGGAAGACTAGCTGTGGCTTTCTTT
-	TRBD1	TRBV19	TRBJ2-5	CASSSGTVETQYF	TGTGCCAGTAGCTCCGGGACAGTAGAGACCCAGTACTTC
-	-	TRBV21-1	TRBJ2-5	CASSKAIIETQYF	TGTGCCAGCAGCAAAGCAATAATAGAGACCCAGTACTTC
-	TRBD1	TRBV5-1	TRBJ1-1	CASSRQGLSTEAFF	TGCGCCAGCAGCCGACAGGGGTTGAGCACTGAAGCTTTCTTT
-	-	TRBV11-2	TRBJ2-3	CASSLVGGPRTDTQYF	TGTGCCAGCAGCTTAGTGGGGGGGCCTCGCACAGATACGCAGTATTTT
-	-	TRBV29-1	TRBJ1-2	CSVDGQNYGYTF	TGCAGCGTTGATGGGCAGAACTATGGCTACACCTTC
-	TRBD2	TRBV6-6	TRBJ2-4	CASSNLWLAGGRVAKNIQYF	TGTGCCAGCAGCAACCTTTGGCTAGCGGGGGGGCGTGTGGCCAAAAACATTCAGTACTTC
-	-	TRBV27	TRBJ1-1	CASRRDGLNTEAFF	TGTGCCAGCAGGCGGGACGGGTTGAACACTGAAGCTTTCTTT
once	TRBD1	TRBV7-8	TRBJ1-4	CASSLIFQGTGAEKLFF	TGTGCCAGCAGCTTAATTTTTCAAGGGACAGGGGCTGAAAAACTGTTTTTT
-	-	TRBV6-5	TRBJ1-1	CASSINLGGGTEAFF	TGTGCCAGCAGTATTAATCTTGGGGGCGGCACTGAAGCTTTCTTT
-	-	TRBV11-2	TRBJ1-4	CASSLRAGLNEKLFF	TGTGCCAGCAGCCTCCGGGCGGGACTTAATGAAAAACTGTTTTTT
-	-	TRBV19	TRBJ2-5	CASRPGGLVETQYF	TGTGCCAGTAGACCCGGAGGGCTGGTGGAGACCCAGTACTTC
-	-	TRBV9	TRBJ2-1	CASSVELRASYNEQFF	TGTGCCAGCAGCGTAGAGTTGCGGGCCTCCTACAATGAGCAGTTCTTC
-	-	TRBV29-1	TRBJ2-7	CSVERAYEQYF	TGCAGCGTTGAGAGGGCCTACGAGCAGTACTTC
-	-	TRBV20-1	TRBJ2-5	CSVGAETQYF	TGCAGTGTTGGGGCAGAGACCCAGTACTTC
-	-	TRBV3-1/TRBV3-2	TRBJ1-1	CASSQVNRDQAFF	TGTGCCAGCAGCCAAGTAAACAGGGATCAAGCTTTCTTT
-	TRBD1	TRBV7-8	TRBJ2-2	CASSGGTGFAGELFF	TGTGCCAGCAGCGGGGGGACAGGGTTCGCCGGGGAGCTGTTTTTT
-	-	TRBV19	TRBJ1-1	CASSPRGGTEAFF	TGTGCCAGTAGCCCGAGGGGGGGCACTGAAGCTTTCTTT